The 22 T cell receptor beta chains listed next were all sequenced from one sample in a study of Ad26.COV2.S vaccination and SARS-CoV-2 variants. The repertoire was sequenced with immunoSEQ multiplex PCR; TCRdb's copy has only in-frame clones and lacks some. Of 250,000 to 300,000 clones in the sample, around 87% are singletons; the top ten hold 2.5% to 3.5%. Treatment reported: over 15 received Ad26.COV2.S at low or high dose, single or two shots; about 5 received placebo; per-sample allocation not given. On day 63 after the first injection, vaccine and placebo recipients gave samples. Sequencing used peripheral blood, obtained in a trial of Ad26.COV2.S vaccine versus placebo. The origin of the receptors is a person aged 18-65 years who received the Ad26.COV2.S COVID-19 vaccine or a placebo.

This clone was detected only once. The V and J genes are TRBV7-9 and TRBJ1-2, with D possibly matching TRBD1 (6 bases). CDR3 length: 13 amino acids. Per the germline V gene, CDR1 is SEHNR and CDR2 is FQNEAQ (reference sequence). With 8 bases removed from V and 2 bases from J, the gap between germline ends came to 12 bases. DNA for the CDR3: TGTGCCAGCGCCCCGGACAGCAACTATGGCTACACCTTC. Translating it yields CASAPDSNYGYTF.

The chain uses TRBV2 and TRBJ2-7; 10 bases are a match to TRBD2. The germline V gene encodes CDR1 SNHLY and CDR2 FYNNEI. The ends lost 6 bases at V and 6 bases at J; junction bases unmatched: 14. The CDR3 extends over 16 amino acids. The CDR3 here is CASRYGLAVVPSEQYF. The CDR3 DNA reads TGTGCCAGCAGATACGGACTAGCGGTAGTACCTAGCGAGCAGTACTTC.

This clone occurred once. The gene calls are TRBV6-5 and TRBJ1-1, with D possibly matching TRBD1 (6 bases). CDR3 size: 15 residues. Deletions cut 8 bases from V and 3 bases from J, with 19 bases between. Germline V gives CDR1 MNHEY, CDR2 SVGAGI. The CDR3 DNA reads TGTGCCAGCTCGCCCTCTGGGGGCAGGGACACTGAAGCTTTCTTT. Amino acid sequence: CASSPSGGRDTEAFF.

This clone was observed a single time. The chain joins TRBV27 to TRBJ2-7; the D gene is possibly TRBD1 (6 bases). The CDR3 runs to 12 residues. Germline lookup yields CDR1 MNHEY and CDR2 SMNVEV (reference sequence). Trimming pared 5 bases from V and 7 bases from J, leaving 12 bases between. The CDR3 DNA reads TGTGCCAGCAGTCCCCAACAGGGTGAGCAGTACTTC. This translates into CASSPQQGEQYF.

The rearrangement links TRBV6-1 to TRBJ2-1; the D is unclear. The germline V and J ends were trimmed by 3 bases and 7 bases, with 16 bases remaining between them. Germline CDR1 reads MNHNS; CDR2 reads SASEGT. The CDR3 is 15 residues long. CDR3 protein: CASSDDPSLGNEQFF. The CDR3 region has the DNA TGTGCCAGCAGTGATGATCCCAGCTTGGGTAATGAGCAGTTCTTC.

V usage is TRBV25-1 and J usage is TRBJ1-1; 7 bases are a match to TRBD1. The ends lost 2 bases at V and 6 bases at J; junction bases unmatched: 6. This CDR3 comprises 14 residues. Per germline, CDR1 MGHDK and CDR2 SYGVNS. CDR3 nucleotide sequence: TGTGCCAGCAGTGAACCCGACAGGGAGGCTGAAGCTTTCTTT. Protein: CASSEPDREAEAFF.

The gene calls are TRBV3-1 (or the pseudogene TRBV3-2) and TRBJ2-1, with 7 bases matching TRBD1. The CDR3 consists of 14 residues. The germline gives CDR1 LGHDT, CDR2 YNNKEL (reference sequence). The ends lost 5 bases at V and 6 bases at J; junction bases unmatched: 7. The CDR3 sequence is CASSDRDSRNEQFF. The CDR3 DNA reads as TGTGCCAGCAGCGACCGGGACAGCCGCAATGAGCAGTTCTTC.

The chain is built from TRBV10-3 and TRBJ1-2, with D tentatively TRBD1 (5 bases). The germline V and J ends were trimmed by 4 bases and 4 bases, with 13 bases remaining between them. The CDR3 has 14 residues. Germline V gene sequence: CDR1 ENHRY, CDR2 SYGVKD. CDR3 bases: TGTGCCATCAGTGCGGAGGGGATCTCCTATGGCTACACCTTC. It yields the protein CAISAEGISYGYTF.

The genes are TRBV5-6 and TRBJ1-1, with D unresolved. The CDR3 spans 16 residues. Trimming removed 1 base at V and 2 bases at J, with 15 bases between. In germline, CDR1 is SGHDT, CDR2 YYEEEE. CDR3 amino acids: CASSLYFGRTNTEAFF. In DNA, the CDR3 is TGTGCCAGCAGCTTGTATTTCGGACGGACTAACACTGAAGCTTTCTTT.

This rearrangement joins TRBV7-9 to TRBJ1-1; D remains ambiguous. Trimming took 1 base from V and 6 from J, leaving 12 bases between them. In germline, CDR1 is SEHNR, CDR2 FQNEAQ (reference sequence). The CDR3 covers 14 residues. CDR3 bases: TGTGCCAGCAGCTTAGGGCGTCTCGGTGCTGAAGCTTTCTTT. Translating gives CASSLGRLGAEAFF.

The chain joins TRBV4-1 to TRBJ2-5, with a tentative D call TRBD2 (6 bases). V was pared by 3 bases and J by 2 bases, with 10 bases between. Looked up from germline, CDR1 is MGHRA and CDR2 is YSYEKL. CDR3 length: 14 residues. The CDR3 DNA sequence: TGCGCCAGCAGCCAGACTGGACTACAAGAGACCCAGTACTTC. This encodes CASSQTGLQETQYF.

The chain has TRBV5-1 and TRBJ1-3, with 7 bases aligning to TRBD1. V lost 3 bases and J lost 2; bases outside the gene matches: 2. This CDR3 is 14 amino acids long. Germline CDR1 reads SGHRS; CDR2 reads YFSETQ. CDR3: CASSSGTAGNTIYF. The CDR3 DNA reads as TGCGCCAGCAGCTCCGGGACAGCTGGAAACACCATATATTTT.

The chain has TRBV27 and TRBJ1-2; possible D gene TRBD1, 5 bases. This CDR3 has 13 amino acids. Per the germline V gene, CDR1 is MNHEY and CDR2 is SMNVEV (reference sequence). V shed 6 bases and J shed 3 bases, with 11 bases lying between them. The CDR3 nucleotides read TGTGCCAGCAGCCGGGACGGCTACTATGGCTACACCTTC. Amino acid sequence: CASSRDGYYGYTF.

The J gene is TRBJ1-2, the V gene TRBV27; TRBD1 is a possible D gene (5 bases). V lost 6 bases to trimming and J lost 4 bases, with 15 bases between them. CDR1 and CDR2 from the germline V gene are MNHEY and SMNVEV (reference sequence). The length of the CDR3 is 14 residues. The DNA for the CDR3 is TGTGCCAGCAGGCCCTCTTTGGGGACCTATGGCTACACCTTC. Translation: CASRPSLGTYGYTF.

This chain joins TRBV21-1 and TRBJ1-5. TRBV21-1 is given as a pseudogene. CDR3 length: 16 amino acids. The DNA for the CDR3 is TGTGCCAGCAGCAAAGACGGGGGCGGGGGCAATCAGCCCCAGCATTTT. Protein product: CASSKDGGGGNQPQHF.

The chain combines TRBV9 with TRBJ2-5; 10 nucleotides align to TRBD2. Germline lookup yields CDR1 SGDLS and CDR2 YYNGEE. The CDR3 runs 15 residues. V lost 2 bases and J lost 4; bases outside the gene matches: 5. The CDR3 bases are TGTGCCAGCAGCGTCCGGCTAGCGGGAGTAGAGACCCAGTACTTC. The encoded protein is CASSVRLAGVETQYF. Full variable domain (remainder filled in from reference TRBV9 and TRBJ2-5): DSGVTQTPKHLITATGQRVTLRCSPRSGDLSVYWYQQSLDQGLQFLIQYYNGEERAKGNILERFSAQQFPDLHSELNLSSLELGDSALYFCASSVRLAGVETQYFGPGTRLLVL.

This chain links TRBV6-5 with TRBJ1-1; D ambiguous. V was pared by 2 bases and J by 7 bases, with 14 bases between. From germline, CDR1 is MNHEY and CDR2 SVGAGI. The CDR3 length is 14 residues. The CDR3 region is CASSYAGSMGEAFF. The CDR3 region has the DNA TGTGCCAGCAGTTACGCGGGTAGTATGGGTGAAGCTTTCTTT.

This clone occurred a few times. The CDR3 DNA reads as TGTGCCACCAGTGATTCAGGGATAGATCAGCCCCAGCATTTT. This sequence encodes CATSDSGIDQPQHF. The chain carries TRBV24-1 and TRBJ1-5; a possible D gene is TRBD1 (5 bases). Germline loops: CDR1 KGHDR, CDR2 SFDVKD. Between the trimmed V and J ends, which lost 2 bases and 5 bases, there was a span of 9 bases. This CDR3 comprises 14 residues.

The chain recombines TRBV4-1 with TRBJ2-2, with a possible D match to TRBD2 (5 bases). There are 17 residues in the CDR3. With 0 bases removed from V and 3 bases from J, the gap between germline ends came to 14 bases. The V gene's germline CDR1 is MGHRA and CDR2 YSYEKL. The CDR3 here is CASSQEGSRADTGELFF. DNA of the CDR3: TGCGCCAGCAGCCAAGAGGGGAGCCGGGCGGACACCGGGGAGCTGTTTTTT.

The chain uses TRBV29-1 and TRBJ1-2, with TRBD1 matching 9 bases. Losses at the gene ends were 6 bases for V and 1 base for J; bases not matched to a gene: 12. The CDR3 runs to 16 residues. From germline, CDR1 is SQVTM and CDR2 ANQGSEA. CDR3 nucleotides: TGCAGCGTGCCTAGGACAGGGGCCGGGGGTAACTATGGCTACACCTTC. It codes for CSVPRTGAGGNYGYTF.

V is TRBV6-2 or TRBV6-3 and J is TRBJ1-1; 7 bases agree with TRBD1. V lost 4 bases and J lost 3; bases outside the gene matches: 5. This CDR3 region has 14 residues. The germline gives CDR1 MNHEY, CDR2 SVGEGT. In nucleotides, the CDR3 is TGTGCCAGCAGTTTCGTAGGGGGCTACACTGAAGCTTTCTTT. It encodes CASSFVGGYTEAFF.

V usage is TRBV7-9 and J usage is TRBJ1-4; D is unresolved. This CDR3 spans 14 amino acids. The V end lost 5 bases, the J end lost 3 bases, and 10 bases lay between the germline ends. The germline gives CDR1 SEHNR, CDR2 FQNEAQ (reference sequence). The CDR3 DNA is TGTGCCAGCAGCCCCCCTGGGGCTAATGAAAAACTGTTTTTT. This sequence encodes CASSPPGANEKLFF.